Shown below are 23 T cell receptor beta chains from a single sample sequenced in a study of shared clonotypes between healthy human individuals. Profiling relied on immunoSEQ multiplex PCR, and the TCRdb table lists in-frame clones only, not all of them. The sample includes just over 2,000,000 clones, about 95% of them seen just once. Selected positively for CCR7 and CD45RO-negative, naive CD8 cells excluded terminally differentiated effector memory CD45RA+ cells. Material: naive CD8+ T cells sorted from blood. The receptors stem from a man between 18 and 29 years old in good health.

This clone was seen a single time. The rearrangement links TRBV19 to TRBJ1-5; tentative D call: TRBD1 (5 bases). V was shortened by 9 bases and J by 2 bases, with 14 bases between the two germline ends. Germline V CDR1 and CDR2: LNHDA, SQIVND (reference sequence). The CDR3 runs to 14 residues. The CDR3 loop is CASQVRDGNQPQHF. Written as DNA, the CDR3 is TGTGCCAGCCAAGTCCGGGACGGCAATCAGCCCCAGCATTTT. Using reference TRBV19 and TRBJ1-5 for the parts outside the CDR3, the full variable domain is DGGITQSPKYLFRKEGQNVTLSCEQNLNHDAMYWYRQDPGQGLRLIYYSQIVNDFQKGDIAEGYSVSREKKESFPLTVTSAQKNPTAFYLCASQVRDGNQPQHFGDGTRLSIL.

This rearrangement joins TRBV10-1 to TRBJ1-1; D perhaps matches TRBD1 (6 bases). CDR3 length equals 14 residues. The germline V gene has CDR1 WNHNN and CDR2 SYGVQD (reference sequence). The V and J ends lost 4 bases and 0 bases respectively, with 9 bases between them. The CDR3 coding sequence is TGCGCCAGCAGTGGGGACAACGTGAACACTGAAGCTTTCTTT. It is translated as CASSGDNVNTEAFF.

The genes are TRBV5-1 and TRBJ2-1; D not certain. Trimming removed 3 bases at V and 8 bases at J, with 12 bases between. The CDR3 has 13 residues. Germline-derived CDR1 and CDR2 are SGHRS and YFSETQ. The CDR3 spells CASSSNYRDEQFF. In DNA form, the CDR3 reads TGCGCCAGCAGCTCGAACTATAGGGATGAGCAGTTCTTC.

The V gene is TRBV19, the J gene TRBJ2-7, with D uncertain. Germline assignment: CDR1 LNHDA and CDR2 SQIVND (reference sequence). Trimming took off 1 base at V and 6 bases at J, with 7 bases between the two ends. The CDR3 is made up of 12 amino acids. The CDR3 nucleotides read TGTGCCAGTAGTATAGGGGCGAGCGAGCAGTACTTC. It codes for CASSIGASEQYF.

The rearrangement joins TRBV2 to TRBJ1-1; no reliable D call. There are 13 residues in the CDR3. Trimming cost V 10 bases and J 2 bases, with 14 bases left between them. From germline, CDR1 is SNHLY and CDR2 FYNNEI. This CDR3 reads CAITDQLNTEAFF. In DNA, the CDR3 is TGTGCCATCACGGACCAGCTAAACACTGAAGCTTTCTTT.

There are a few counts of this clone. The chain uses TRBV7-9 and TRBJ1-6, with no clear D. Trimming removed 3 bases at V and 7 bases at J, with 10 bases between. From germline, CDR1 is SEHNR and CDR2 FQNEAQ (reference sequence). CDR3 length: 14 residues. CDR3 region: CASSFDRDNSPLHF. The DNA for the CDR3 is TGTGCCAGCAGCTTTGACCGCGACAATTCACCCCTCCACTTT.

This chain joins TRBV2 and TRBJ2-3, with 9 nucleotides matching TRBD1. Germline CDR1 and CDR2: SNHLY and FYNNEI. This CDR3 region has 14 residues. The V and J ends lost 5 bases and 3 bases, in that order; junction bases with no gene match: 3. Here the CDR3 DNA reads TGTGCCAGCAGTTCGGGACAGGGTACAGATACGCAGTATTTT. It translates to CASSSGQGTDTQYF.

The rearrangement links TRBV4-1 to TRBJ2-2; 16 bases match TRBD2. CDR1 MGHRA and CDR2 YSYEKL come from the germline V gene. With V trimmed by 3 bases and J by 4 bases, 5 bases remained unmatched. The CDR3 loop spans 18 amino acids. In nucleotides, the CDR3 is TGCGCCAGCAGCCAGGGGACTAGCGGGAGGGCCATCACCGGGGAGCTGTTTTTT. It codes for CASSQGTSGRAITGELFF.

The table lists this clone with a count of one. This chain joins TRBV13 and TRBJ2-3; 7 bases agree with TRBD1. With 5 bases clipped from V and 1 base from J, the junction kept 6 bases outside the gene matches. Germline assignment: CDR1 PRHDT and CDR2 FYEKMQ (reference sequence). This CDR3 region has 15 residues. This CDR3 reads CASSLRDRRTDTQYF. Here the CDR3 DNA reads TGTGCCAGCAGCCTCCGGGACAGACGCACAGATACGCAGTATTTT.

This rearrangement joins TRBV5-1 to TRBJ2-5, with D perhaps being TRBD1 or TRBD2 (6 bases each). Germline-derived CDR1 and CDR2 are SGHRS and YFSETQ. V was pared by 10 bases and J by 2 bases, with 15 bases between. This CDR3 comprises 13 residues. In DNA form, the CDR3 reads TGCGCCTCTGACGGAGGGGGGCAAGAGACCCAGTACTTC. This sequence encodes CASDGGGQETQYF.

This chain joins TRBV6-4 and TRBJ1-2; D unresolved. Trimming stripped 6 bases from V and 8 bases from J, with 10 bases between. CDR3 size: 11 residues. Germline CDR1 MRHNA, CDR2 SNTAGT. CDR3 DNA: TGTGCCAGCAGGGGTAACGAGGGCTACACCTTC. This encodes CASRGNEGYTF.

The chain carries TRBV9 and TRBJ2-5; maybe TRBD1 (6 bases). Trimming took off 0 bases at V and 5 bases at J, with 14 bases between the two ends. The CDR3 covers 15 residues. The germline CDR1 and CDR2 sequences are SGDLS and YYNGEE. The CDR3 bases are TGTGCCAGCAGCGTAGGTATCAATGGGGGCGAGACCCAGTACTTC. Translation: CASSVGINGGETQYF.

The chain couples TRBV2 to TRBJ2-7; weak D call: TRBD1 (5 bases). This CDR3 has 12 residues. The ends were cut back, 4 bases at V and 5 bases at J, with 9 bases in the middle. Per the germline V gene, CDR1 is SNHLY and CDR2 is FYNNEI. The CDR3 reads CASSGDSHEQYF. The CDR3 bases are TGTGCCAGCAGTGGCGACAGTCACGAGCAGTACTTC.

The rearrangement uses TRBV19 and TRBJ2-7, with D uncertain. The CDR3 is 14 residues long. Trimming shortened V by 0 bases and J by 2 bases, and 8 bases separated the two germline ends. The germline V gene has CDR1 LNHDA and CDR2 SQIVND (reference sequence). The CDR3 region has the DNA TGTGCCAGTAGTATAGATGCACAGACCTACGAGCAGTACTTC. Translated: CASSIDAQTYEQYF.

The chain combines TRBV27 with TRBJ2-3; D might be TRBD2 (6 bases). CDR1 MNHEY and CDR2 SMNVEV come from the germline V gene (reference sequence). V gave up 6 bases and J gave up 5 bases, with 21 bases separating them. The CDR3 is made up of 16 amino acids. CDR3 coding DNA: TGTGCCAGCAGCCTAGTCGGAGGGCCTATGATAGATACGCAGTATTTT. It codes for CASSLVGGPMIDTQYF.

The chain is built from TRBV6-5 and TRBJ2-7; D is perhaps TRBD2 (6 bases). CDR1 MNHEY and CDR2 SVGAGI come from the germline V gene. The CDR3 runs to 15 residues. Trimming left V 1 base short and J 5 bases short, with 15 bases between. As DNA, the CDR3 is TGTGCCAGCAGTTACTTCGGGTCGGGGGTGGACGAGCAGTACTTC. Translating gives CASSYFGSGVDEQYF.

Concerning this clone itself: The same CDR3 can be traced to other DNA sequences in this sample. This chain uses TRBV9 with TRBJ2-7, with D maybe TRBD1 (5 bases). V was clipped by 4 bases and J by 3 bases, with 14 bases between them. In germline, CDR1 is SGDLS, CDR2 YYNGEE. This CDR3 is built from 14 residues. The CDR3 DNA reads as TGTGCCAGCAGCCTGGGGCAGGGCATCTACGAGCAGTACTTC. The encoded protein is CASSLGQGIYEQYF.

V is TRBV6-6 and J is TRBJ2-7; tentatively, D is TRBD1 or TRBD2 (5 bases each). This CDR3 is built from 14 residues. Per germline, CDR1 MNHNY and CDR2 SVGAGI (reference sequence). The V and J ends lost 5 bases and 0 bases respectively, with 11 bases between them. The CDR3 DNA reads TGTGCCAGCAGTCAGAGGGACCTCTCCTACGAGCAGTACTTC. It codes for CASSQRDLSYEQYF.

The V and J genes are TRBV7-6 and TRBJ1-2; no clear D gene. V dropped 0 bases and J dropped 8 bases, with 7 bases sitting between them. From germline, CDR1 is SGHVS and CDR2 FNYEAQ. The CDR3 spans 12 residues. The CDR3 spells CASSLAGEGYTF. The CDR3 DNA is TGTGCCAGCAGCTTAGCAGGTGAAGGCTACACCTTC.

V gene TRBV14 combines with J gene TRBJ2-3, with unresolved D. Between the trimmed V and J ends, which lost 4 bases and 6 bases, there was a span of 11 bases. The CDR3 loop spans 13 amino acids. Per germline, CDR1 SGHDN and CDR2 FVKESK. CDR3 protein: CASSLTRADTQYF. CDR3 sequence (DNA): TGTGCCAGCAGCCTGACTCGAGCGGATACGCAGTATTTT.

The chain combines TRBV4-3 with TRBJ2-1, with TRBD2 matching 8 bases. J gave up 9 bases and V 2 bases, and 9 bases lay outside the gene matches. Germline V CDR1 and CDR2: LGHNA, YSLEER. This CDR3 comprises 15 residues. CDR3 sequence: CASSQSGSGWGEQFF. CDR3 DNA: TGCGCCAGCAGCCAAAGCGGGAGTGGCTGGGGTGAGCAGTTCTTC.

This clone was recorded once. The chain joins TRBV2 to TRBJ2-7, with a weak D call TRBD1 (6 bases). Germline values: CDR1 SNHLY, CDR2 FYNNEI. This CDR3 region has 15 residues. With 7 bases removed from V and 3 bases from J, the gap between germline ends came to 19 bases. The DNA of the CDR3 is TGTGCCAGCATCCCGGAGGAAAAACAGGGCTACGAGCAGTACTTC. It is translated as CASIPEEKQGYEQYF.

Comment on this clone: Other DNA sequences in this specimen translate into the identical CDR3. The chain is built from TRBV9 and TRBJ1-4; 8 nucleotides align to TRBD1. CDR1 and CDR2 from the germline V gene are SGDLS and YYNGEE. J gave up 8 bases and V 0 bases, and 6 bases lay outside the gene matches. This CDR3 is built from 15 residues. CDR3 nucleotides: TGTGCCAGCAGCGTAGGTGGACAGGGTAACGAAAAACTGTTTTTT. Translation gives CASSVGGQGNEKLFF. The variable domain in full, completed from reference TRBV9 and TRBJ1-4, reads DSGVTQTPKHLITATGQRVTLRCSPRSGDLSVYWYQQSLDQGLQFLIQYYNGEERAKGNILERFSAQQFPDLHSELNLSSLELGDSALYFCASSVGGQGNEKLFFGSGTQLSVL.